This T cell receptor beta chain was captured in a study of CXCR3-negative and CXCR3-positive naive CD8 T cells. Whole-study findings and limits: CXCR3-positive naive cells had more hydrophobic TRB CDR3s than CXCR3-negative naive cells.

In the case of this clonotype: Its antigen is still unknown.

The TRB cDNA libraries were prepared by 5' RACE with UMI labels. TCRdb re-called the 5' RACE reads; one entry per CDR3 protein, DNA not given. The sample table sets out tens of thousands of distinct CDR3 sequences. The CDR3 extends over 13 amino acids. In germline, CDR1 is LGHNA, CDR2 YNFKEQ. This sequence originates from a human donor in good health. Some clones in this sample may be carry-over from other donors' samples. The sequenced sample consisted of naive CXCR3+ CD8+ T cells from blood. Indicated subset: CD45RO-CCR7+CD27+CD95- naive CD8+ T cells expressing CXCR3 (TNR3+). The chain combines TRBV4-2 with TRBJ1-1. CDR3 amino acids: CASSQESNTEAFF.